In this sample, the clone carrying this TCR beta chain turned up many times. A library of TCRbeta sequences, prepared with unique molecular identifiers, was generated. One entry per CDR3 protein results from TCRdb running MiXCR on the PCR reads. The sample includes 90,000 to 100,000 distinct CDR3 sequences, 12% of them seen just once. The CDR3 is 12 amino acids. From germline, CDR1 is ENHRY and CDR2 SYGVKD. The V and J ends lost 4 bases and 3 bases respectively, with 6 bases between them. The sample is drawn from a study of T-cell reconstitution after alpha-beta-depleted transplantation in children. This receptor was obtained from a human donor who donated a stem cell graft to a child with inherited bone marrow failure. The sequences come from PBMCs from the stem cell graft donor, collected from the stem cell graft. J is TRBJ2-5 and V is TRBV10-3; unclear D gene. The chain's CDR3 is CAISAQEETQYF. The DNA for the CDR3 is TGTGCCATCAGTGCCCAGGAAGAGACCCAGTACTTC.